This T cell receptor (beta chain) was captured in a study of beta chain features in type 1 diabetes. Study results and limitations: Type 1 diabetes patients showed fewer insertions and more deletions at VDJ junctions. Sequencing used cDNA, and cells with high TCR expression could therefore be over-represented. Patients' naive, central memory and regulatory TCRB repertoires appeared more alike than those of healthy donors.

Details on this clone: As yet, its antigen is unknown. Other DNA sequences in this specimen translate into the identical CDR3.

A CD45RO/CCR7/CD25/CD127/CD95/CD27 panel sorted naive, central memory, regulatory and stem cell-like memory CD4+ cells. Trimming left V 5 bases short and J 3 bases short, with 9 bases between. The CDR3 is made up of 13 amino acids. CDR1 and CDR2 from the germline V gene are PRHDT and FYEKMQ (reference sequence). Every isolated RNA sample was fully reverse transcribed, so sequencing captured expressed TCRB transcripts. Produced via immunoSEQ multiplex PCR; TCRdb's table is partial and in-frame only. Of around 190,000 clones detected, less than 15% appear once; the ten largest clones hold about 0.58%. V usage is TRBV13 and J usage is TRBJ2-3, with D maybe TRBD1 (6 bases). Sequenced input: central memory CD4+ T cells from blood. This receptor was obtained from a woman aged 18-29 years in good health. DNA for the CDR3: TGTGCCAGCAGCCCCCAGGGGACAGATACGCAGTATTTT. It yields the protein CASSPQGTDTQYF.